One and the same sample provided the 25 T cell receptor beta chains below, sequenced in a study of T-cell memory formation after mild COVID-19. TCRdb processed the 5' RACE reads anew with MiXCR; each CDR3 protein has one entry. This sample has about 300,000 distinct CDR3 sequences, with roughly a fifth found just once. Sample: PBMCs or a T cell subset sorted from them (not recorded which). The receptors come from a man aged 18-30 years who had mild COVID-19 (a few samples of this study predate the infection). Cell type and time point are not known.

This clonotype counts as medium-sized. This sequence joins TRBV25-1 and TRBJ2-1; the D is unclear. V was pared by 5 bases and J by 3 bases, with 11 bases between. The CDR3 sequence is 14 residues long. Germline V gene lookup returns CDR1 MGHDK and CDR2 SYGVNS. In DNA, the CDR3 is TGTGCCAGCAGTCAGTCCGACTTCTACAATGAGCAGTTCTTC. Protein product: CASSQSDFYNEQFF.

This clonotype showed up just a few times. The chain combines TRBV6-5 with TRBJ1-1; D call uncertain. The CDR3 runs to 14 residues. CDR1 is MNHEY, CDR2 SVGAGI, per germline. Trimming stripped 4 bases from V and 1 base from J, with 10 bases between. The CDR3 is CASSSIGRNTEAFF. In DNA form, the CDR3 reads TGTGCCAGCAGTTCGATAGGGAGGAACACTGAAGCTTTCTTT.

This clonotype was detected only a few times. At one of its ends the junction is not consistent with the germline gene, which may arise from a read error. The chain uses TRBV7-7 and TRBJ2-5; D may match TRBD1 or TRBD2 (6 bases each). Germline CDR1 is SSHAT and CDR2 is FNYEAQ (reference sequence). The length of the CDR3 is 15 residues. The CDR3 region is CASSLDWGAEETQYF. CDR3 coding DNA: TGTGCTAGCAGCTTAGACTGGGGGGCTGAAGAGACCCAGTACTTC.

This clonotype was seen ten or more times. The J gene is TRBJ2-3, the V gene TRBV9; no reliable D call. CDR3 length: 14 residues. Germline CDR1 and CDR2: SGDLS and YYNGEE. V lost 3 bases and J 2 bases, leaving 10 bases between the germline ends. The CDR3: CASSGGLLTDTQYF. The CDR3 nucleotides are TGTGCCAGCAGCGGTGGGCTCCTCACAGATACGCAGTATTTT. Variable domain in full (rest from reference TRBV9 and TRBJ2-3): DSGVTQTPKHLITATGQRVTLRCSPRSGDLSVYWYQQSLDQGLQFLIQYYNGEERAKGNILERFSAQQFPDLHSELNLSSLELGDSALYFCASSGGLLTDTQYFGPGTRLTVL.

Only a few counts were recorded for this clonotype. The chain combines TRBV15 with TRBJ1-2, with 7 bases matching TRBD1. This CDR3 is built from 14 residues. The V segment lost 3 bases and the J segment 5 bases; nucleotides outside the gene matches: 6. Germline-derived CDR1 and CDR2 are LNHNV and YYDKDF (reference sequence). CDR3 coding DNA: TGTGCCACCAGCAGGCCGGGACAGCCGTATGGCTACACCTTC. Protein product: CATSRPGQPYGYTF.

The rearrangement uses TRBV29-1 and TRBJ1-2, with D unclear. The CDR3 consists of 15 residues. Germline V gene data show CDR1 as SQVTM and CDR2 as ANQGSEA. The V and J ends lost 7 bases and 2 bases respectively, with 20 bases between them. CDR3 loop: CSGDPLLGGNYGYTF. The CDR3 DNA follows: TGCAGCGGTGACCCCCTACTCGGCGGAAACTATGGCTACACCTTC.

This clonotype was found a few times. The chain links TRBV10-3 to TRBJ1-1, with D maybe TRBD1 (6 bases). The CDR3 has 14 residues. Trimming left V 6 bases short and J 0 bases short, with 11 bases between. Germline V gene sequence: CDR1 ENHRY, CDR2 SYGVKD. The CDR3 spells CAISLTGLNTEAFF. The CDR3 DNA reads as TGTGCCATCAGCCTGACAGGCCTGAACACTGAAGCTTTCTTT.

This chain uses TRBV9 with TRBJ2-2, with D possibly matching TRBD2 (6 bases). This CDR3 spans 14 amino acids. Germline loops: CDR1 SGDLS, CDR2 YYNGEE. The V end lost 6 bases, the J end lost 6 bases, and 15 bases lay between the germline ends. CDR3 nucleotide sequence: TGTGCCAGCACCCGCGGCGGGGAGGCCGGGGAGCTGTTTTTT. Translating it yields CASTRGGEAGELFF.

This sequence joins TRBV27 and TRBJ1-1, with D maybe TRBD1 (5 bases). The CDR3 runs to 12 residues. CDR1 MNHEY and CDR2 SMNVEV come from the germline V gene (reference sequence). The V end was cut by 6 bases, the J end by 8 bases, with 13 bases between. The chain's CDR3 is CASSWPGREAFF. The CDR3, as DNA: TGTGCCAGCAGCTGGCCGGGACGGGAAGCTTTCTTT.

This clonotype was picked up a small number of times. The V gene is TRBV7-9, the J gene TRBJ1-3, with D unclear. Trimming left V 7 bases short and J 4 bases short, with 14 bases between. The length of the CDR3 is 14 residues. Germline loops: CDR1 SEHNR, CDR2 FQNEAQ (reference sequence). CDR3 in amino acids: CASNLRSLGNTIYF. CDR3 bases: TGTGCCAGCAACCTCCGGAGCTTGGGAAACACCATATATTTT.

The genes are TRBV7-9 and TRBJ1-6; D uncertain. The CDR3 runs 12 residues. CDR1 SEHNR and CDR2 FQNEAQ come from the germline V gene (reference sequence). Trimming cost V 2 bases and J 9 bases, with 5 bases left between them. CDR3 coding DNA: TGTGCCAGCAGCTTAATGGCTTCACCCCTCCACTTT. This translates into CASSLMASPLHF. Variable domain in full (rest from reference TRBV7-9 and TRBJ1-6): DTGVSQNPRHKITKRGQNVTFRCDPISEHNRLYWYRQTLGQGPEFLTYFQNEAQLEKSRLLSDRFSAERPKGSFSTLEIQRTEQGDSAMYLCASSLMASPLHFGNGTRLTVT.

The CDR3 DNA is TGCGCCAGCAGCCGGACGGGGCGCGCCACTGAAGCTTTCTTT. Amino acids: CASSRTGRATEAFF. The genes are TRBV4-1 and TRBJ1-1; TRBD1 might be the D (5 bases). Trimming left V 4 bases short and J 4 bases short, with 13 bases between. The CDR3 sequence is 14 residues long. The germline V gene has CDR1 MGHRA and CDR2 YSYEKL.

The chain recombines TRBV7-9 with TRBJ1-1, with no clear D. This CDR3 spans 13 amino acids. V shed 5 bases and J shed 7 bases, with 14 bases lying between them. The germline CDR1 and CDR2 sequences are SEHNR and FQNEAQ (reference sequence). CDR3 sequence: CASSPLPANEAFF. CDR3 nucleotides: TGTGCCAGCAGCCCACTCCCGGCGAATGAAGCTTTCTTT. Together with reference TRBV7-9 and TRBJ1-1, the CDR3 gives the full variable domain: DTGVSQNPRHKITKRGQNVTFRCDPISEHNRLYWYRQTLGQGPEFLTYFQNEAQLEKSRLLSDRFSAERPKGSFSTLEIQRTEQGDSAMYLCASSPLPANEAFFGQGTRLTVV.

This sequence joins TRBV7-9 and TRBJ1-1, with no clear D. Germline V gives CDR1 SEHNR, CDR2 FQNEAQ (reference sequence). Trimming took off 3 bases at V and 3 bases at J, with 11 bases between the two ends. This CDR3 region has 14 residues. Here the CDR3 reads CASSFGPRDTEAFF. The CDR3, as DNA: TGTGCCAGCAGCTTCGGCCCTAGGGACACTGAAGCTTTCTTT.

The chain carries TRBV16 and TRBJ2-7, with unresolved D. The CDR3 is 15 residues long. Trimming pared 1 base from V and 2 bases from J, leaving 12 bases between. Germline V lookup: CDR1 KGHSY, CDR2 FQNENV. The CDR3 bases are TGTGCCAGCAGCCAATGGAAGGCCGGAGCCTACGAGCAGTACGTC. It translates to CASSQWKAGAYEQYV.

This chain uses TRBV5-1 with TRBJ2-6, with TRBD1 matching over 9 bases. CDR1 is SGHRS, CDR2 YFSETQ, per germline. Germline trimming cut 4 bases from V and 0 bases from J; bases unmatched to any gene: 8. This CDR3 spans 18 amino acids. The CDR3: CASSRLGTGSSGANVLTF. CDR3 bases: TGCGCCAGCAGCCGGCTGGGGACAGGGTCCTCTGGGGCCAACGTCCTGACTTTC.

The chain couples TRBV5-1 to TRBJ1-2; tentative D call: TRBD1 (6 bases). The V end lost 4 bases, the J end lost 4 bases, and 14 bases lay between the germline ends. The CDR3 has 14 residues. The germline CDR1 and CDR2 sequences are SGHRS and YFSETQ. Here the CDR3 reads CASSTTGLVYGYTF. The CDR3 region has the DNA TGCGCCAGCAGCACCACAGGGTTAGTCTATGGCTACACCTTC.

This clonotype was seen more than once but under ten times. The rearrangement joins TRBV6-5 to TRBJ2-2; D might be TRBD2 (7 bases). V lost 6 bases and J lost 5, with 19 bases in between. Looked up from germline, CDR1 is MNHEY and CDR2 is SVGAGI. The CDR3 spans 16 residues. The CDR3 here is CASSHLGGGRTGELFF. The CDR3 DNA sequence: TGTGCCAGCAGCCACTTAGGGGGGGGGAGGACCGGGGAGCTGTTTTTT.

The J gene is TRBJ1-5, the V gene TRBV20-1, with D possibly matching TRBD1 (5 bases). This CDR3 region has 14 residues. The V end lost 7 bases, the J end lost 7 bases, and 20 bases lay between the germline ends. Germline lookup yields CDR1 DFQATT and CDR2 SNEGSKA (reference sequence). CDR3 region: CSVTQAVGAQPQHF. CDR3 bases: TGCAGTGTTACACAGGCTGTAGGGGCCCAGCCCCAGCATTTT.

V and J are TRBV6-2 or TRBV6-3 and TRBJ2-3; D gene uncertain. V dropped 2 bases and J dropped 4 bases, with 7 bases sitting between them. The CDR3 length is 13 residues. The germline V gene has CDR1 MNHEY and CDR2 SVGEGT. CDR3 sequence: CASSYQVPDTQYF. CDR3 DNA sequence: TGTGCCAGCAGTTACCAGGTGCCAGATACGCAGTATTTT.

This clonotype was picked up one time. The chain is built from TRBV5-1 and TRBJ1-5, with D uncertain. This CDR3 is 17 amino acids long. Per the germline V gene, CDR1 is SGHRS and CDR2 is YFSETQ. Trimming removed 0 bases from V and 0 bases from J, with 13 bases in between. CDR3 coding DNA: TGCGCCAGCAGCTTGGGGCCGACGGAGAATAGCAATCAGCCCCAGCATTTT. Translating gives CASSLGPTENSNQPQHF.

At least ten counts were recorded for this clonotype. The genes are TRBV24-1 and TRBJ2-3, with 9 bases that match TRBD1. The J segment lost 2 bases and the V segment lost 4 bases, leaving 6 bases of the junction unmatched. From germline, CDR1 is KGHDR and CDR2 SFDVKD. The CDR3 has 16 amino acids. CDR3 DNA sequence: TGTGCCACCAGTGACTCAACAGGGGGCATCACAGATACGCAGTATTTT. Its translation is CATSDSTGGITDTQYF.

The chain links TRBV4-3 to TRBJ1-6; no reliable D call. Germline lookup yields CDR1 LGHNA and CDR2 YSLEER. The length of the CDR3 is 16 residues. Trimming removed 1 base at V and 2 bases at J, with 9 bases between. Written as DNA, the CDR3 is TGCGCCAGCAGCCAAGCGTCCGGGGCCTATAATTCACCCCTCCACTTT. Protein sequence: CASSQASGAYNSPLHF.

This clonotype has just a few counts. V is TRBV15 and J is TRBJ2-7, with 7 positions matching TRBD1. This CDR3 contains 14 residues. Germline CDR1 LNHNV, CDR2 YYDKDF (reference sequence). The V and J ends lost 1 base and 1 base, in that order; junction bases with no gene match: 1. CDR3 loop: CATSRGDSSYEQYF. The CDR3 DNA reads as TGTGCCACCAGCAGAGGGGACAGTTCCTACGAGCAGTACTTC.

CDR3 nucleotides: TGTGCCAGCAGTCCCAGGGAAGGAAACACCATATATTTT. It yields the protein CASSPREGNTIYF. The chain combines TRBV7-6 with TRBJ1-3, with D perhaps TRBD1 (5 bases). CDR1 is SGHVS and CDR2 is FNYEAQ in the germline V gene. There are 13 residues in the CDR3. Trimming removed 6 bases at V and 4 bases at J, with 10 bases between.